The 20 T cell receptor beta chains listed next were all sequenced from one sample in a study of shared clonotypes between healthy human individuals. Profiling relied on immunoSEQ multiplex PCR, and the TCRdb table lists in-frame clones only, not all of them. Among roughly 700,000 clones, roughly 70% were seen once, and the ten largest hold 1.5% to 2%. Input material: memory CD4+ T cells sorted from blood. Subset in this sample: CD45RA-negative fraction. These receptors came from a woman aged 25-40 years in good health.

The chain couples TRBV9 to TRBJ2-3; D gene uncertain. Germline values: CDR1 SGDLS, CDR2 YYNGEE. The CDR3 spans 14 residues. V gave up 0 bases and J gave up 0 bases, with 5 bases separating them. The CDR3 loop is CASSVAPSTDTQYF. The CDR3 DNA reads as TGTGCCAGCAGCGTAGCGCCTAGCACAGATACGCAGTATTTT.

V gene TRBV11-3 combines with J gene TRBJ2-7; no clear D. The CDR3 has 11 residues. V was trimmed by 5 bases and J by 4 bases, leaving 6 bases between them. The germline gives CDR1 SGHNT, CDR2 YENEEA. DNA of the CDR3: TGTGCCAGCAGCGAGAATTACGAGCAGTACTTC. This translates into CASSENYEQYF.

This clone has a single count. The chain recombines TRBV15 with TRBJ2-7; 9 bases map to TRBD1. J gave up 3 bases and V 2 bases, and 5 bases lay outside the gene matches. This CDR3 is 15 amino acids long. Per germline, CDR1 LNHNV and CDR2 YYDKDF (reference sequence). CDR3 nucleotide sequence: TGTGCCACCAGCAGAATTACAGGGGGCCGCTACGAGCAGTACTTC. It translates to CATSRITGGRYEQYF.

CDR3 coding DNA: TGTGCCAGCAGTAGCGGAAGGGGCTACAATGAGCAGTTCTTC. Protein product: CASSSGRGYNEQFF. The genes are TRBV6-5 and TRBJ2-1; possibly TRBD1 or TRBD2 for D (5 bases each). This CDR3 spans 14 amino acids. V lost 5 bases, J lost 3 bases, and 11 bases lay in between. CDR1 and CDR2 from the germline V gene are MNHEY and SVGAGI.

This clone was counted a few times. The gene calls are TRBV25-1 and TRBJ2-2; unclear D gene. V was trimmed by 5 bases and J by 6 bases, leaving 13 bases between them. The germline CDR1 and CDR2 sequences are MGHDK and SYGVNS. The CDR3 is 14 residues long. The CDR3 spells CASSKFSESGELFF. Here the CDR3 DNA reads TGTGCCAGCAGTAAATTCAGCGAATCCGGGGAGCTGTTTTTT. The variable domain in full, completed from reference TRBV25-1 and TRBJ2-2, reads EADIYQTPRYLVIGTGKKITLECSQTMGHDKMYWYQQDPGMELHLIHYSYGVNSTEKGDLSSESTVSRIRTEHFPLTLESARPSHTSQYLCASSKFSESGELFFGEGSRLTVL.

This clone was picked up one time. The chain recombines TRBV5-1 with TRBJ2-5; 10 nucleotides agree with TRBD1. CDR1 and CDR2 from the germline V gene are SGHRS and YFSETQ. The CDR3 runs to 14 residues. J was trimmed by 3 bases and V by 3 bases; bases with no gene match: 2. CDR3 protein: CASSSGTGEETQYF. The CDR3 DNA follows: TGCGCCAGCAGCTCCGGGACAGGGGAAGAGACCCAGTACTTC.

This rearrangement joins TRBV6-6 to TRBJ2-2, with unresolved D. V was clipped by 0 bases and J by 3 bases, with 11 bases between them. CDR1 and CDR2 (germline): MNHNY, SVGAGI (reference sequence). There are 16 residues in the CDR3. CDR3 nucleotides: TGTGCCAGCAGTTACTCGACGGTCGGCTACACCGGGGAGCTGTTTTTT. Its protein product is CASSYSTVGYTGELFF.

The chain uses TRBV19 and TRBJ1-2, with TRBD1 matching over 7 bases. The V segment lost 4 bases and the J segment 7 bases; nucleotides outside the gene matches: 6. The CDR3 has 13 residues. The germline V gene has CDR1 LNHDA and CDR2 SQIVND (reference sequence). CDR3 protein: CASSRDSSSGYTF. The CDR3 DNA reads as TGTGCCAGTAGTAGGGACAGTAGTTCTGGCTACACCTTC.

The CDR3 DNA follows: TGCGCCAGCAGCTTGGTATCCCGAAGGTCCTACGAGCAGTACTTC. Its translation is CASSLVSRRSYEQYF. The chain couples TRBV5-1 to TRBJ2-7; D remains ambiguous. V lost 0 bases and J lost 1, with 11 bases in between. The CDR3 is 15 residues long. Germline loops: CDR1 SGHRS, CDR2 YFSETQ.

The J gene is TRBJ2-2, the V gene TRBV19; 13 positions match TRBD2. V lost 5 bases and J lost 6; bases outside the gene matches: 6. The CDR3 loop spans 16 amino acids. CDR1 and CDR2 from the germline V gene are LNHDA and SQIVND (reference sequence). The CDR3 DNA reads as TGTGCCAGTAGTGCCACCGGACTAGCGGGAGCCGGGGAGCTGTTTTTT. Translated, it gives CASSATGLAGAGELFF.

This clone was recorded a few times. The gene calls are TRBV5-5 and TRBJ2-5; 9 positions match TRBD1. The CDR3 covers 17 residues. Looked up from germline, CDR1 is SGHKS and CDR2 is YYEKEE (reference sequence). J gave up 5 bases and V 0 bases, and 11 bases lay outside the gene matches. The CDR3 is CASSLAGTGSLWETQYF. CDR3 DNA: TGTGCCAGCAGCTTGGCCGGGACAGGGTCCCTGTGGGAGACCCAGTACTTC.

The chain links TRBV30 to TRBJ1-3; the D gene is possibly TRBD1 (5 bases). Germline CDR1 and CDR2: GTSNPN and SVGIG (reference sequence). Trimming removed 4 bases at V and 6 bases at J, with 16 bases between. CDR3 length: 14 residues. The CDR3 protein is CAWKDGPGLNTIYF. CDR3 nucleotide sequence: TGTGCCTGGAAAGACGGCCCGGGGCTAAACACCATATATTTT. Filled out from reference TRBV30 and TRBJ1-3, the complete variable domain reads SQTIHQWPATLVQPVGSPLSLECTVEGTSNPNLYWYRQAAGRGLQLLFYSVGIGQISSEVPQNLSASRPQDRQFILSSKKLLLSDSGFYLCAWKDGPGLNTIYFGEGSWLTVV.

This clone came up a few times. The sample contains more than one DNA sequence encoding this CDR3. V gene TRBV5-1 combines with J gene TRBJ2-5; 7 bases map to TRBD1. The V gene's germline CDR1 is SGHRS and CDR2 YFSETQ. Losses at the gene ends were 4 bases for V and 1 base for J; bases not matched to a gene: 4. This CDR3 spans 14 amino acids. CDR3 loop: CASSRDSSQETQYF. The CDR3 coding sequence is TGCGCCAGCAGCCGGGACAGCTCCCAAGAGACCCAGTACTTC.

This chain joins TRBV7-9 and TRBJ2-2; D not certain. The germline CDR1 and CDR2 sequences are SEHNR and FQNEAQ (reference sequence). Trimming removed 7 bases from V and 4 bases from J, with 4 bases in between. The length of the CDR3 is 11 residues. CDR3 region: CASIVTGELFF. DNA of the CDR3: TGTGCCAGCATCGTCACCGGGGAGCTGTTTTTT.

V usage is TRBV5-5 and J usage is TRBJ2-7, with D tentatively TRBD1 or TRBD2 (5 bases each). Trimming took 0 bases from V and 0 from J, leaving 22 bases between them. CDR1 is SGHKS, CDR2 YYEKEE, per germline (reference sequence). CDR3 length: 19 amino acids. Here the CDR3 DNA reads TGTGCCAGCAGCTTGGGGGGGTCGTTAAGGTCATCTTACTCCTACGAGCAGTACTTC. Translated, it gives CASSLGGSLRSSYSYEQYF.

V usage is TRBV14 and J usage is TRBJ2-5; 7 nucleotides agree with TRBD2. This CDR3 contains 15 residues. Unmatched junction bases numbered 5, after V lost 0 bases and J lost 4 bases. Germline-derived CDR1 and CDR2 are SGHDN and FVKESK. CDR3 bases: TGTGCCAGCAGCCAAGATCTGGCGGGGGTAGAGACCCAGTACTTC. It yields the protein CASSQDLAGVETQYF.

V and J are TRBV5-1 and TRBJ1-1; tentative D call: TRBD1 (6 bases). The V end lost 4 bases, the J end lost 3 bases, and 13 bases lay between the germline ends. This CDR3 spans 14 amino acids. The V gene's germline CDR1 is SGHRS and CDR2 YFSETQ. The CDR3 DNA reads as TGCGCCAGCAGCCCGGGACATGAGGACACTGAAGCTTTCTTT. It encodes CASSPGHEDTEAFF.

This clone has only a few counts. The gene calls are TRBV2 and TRBJ2-7; unclear D gene. This CDR3 is 15 amino acids long. The V end was cut by 0 bases, the J end by 2 bases, with 11 bases between. CDR1 and CDR2 (germline): SNHLY, FYNNEI. CDR3 amino acids: CASSEALASPYEQYF. Here the CDR3 DNA reads TGTGCCAGCAGTGAAGCGCTGGCCTCACCCTACGAGCAGTACTTC.

This chain links TRBV18 with TRBJ1-1, with D maybe TRBD1 (6 bases). The CDR3 runs 15 residues. V dropped 3 bases and J dropped 4 bases, with 15 bases sitting between them. Germline CDR1 KGHSH, CDR2 LQKENI. This chain's CDR3 is CASSPKSQGITEAFF. The CDR3 DNA reads TGTGCCAGCTCACCCAAAAGTCAGGGGATCACTGAAGCTTTCTTT.

V gene TRBV11-2 combines with J gene TRBJ2-2, with 10 bases matching TRBD2. Losses at the gene ends were 4 bases for V and 7 bases for J; bases not matched to a gene: 12. Germline V gene lookup returns CDR1 SGHAT and CDR2 FQNNGV. The CDR3 covers 17 residues. This chain's CDR3 is CASSSFRGLAGDGELFF. The CDR3 DNA follows: TGTGCCAGCAGCTCTTTTAGGGGGCTAGCGGGAGACGGGGAGCTGTTTTTT.